The sequence of this TCR beta chain was determined in a study of OX40 agonist ivuxolimab in advanced cancers. As regards this clone: Antigen specificity is unknown.

Sequencing was performed with immunoSEQ multiplex PCR; in TCRdb, only in-frame clones are kept and a portion is missing. This sample has about 73,000 clones, with approximately 86% found just once. Study-wide points: The work left the antigen specificity of expanded peripheral T cells undetermined. CD4+ T cells averaged fewer expanded clones than CD8+ T cells.

Germline V gene sequence: CDR1 SNHLY, CDR2 FYNNEI. The germline V and J ends were trimmed by 6 bases and 7 bases, with 6 bases remaining between them. CDR3 size: 11 residues. This clonotype was obtained from an adult with an advanced solid tumor such as melanoma, head and neck, liver or kidney cancer. This specimen consisted of CD4+ or CD8+ T cells sorted from blood, obtained in a trial of the OX40 agonist ivuxolimab. V gene TRBV2 combines with J gene TRBJ2-2; D gene ambiguous. This chain's CDR3 is CASSYSGELFF. The CDR3 nucleotides are TGTGCCAGCAGCTACAGCGGGGAGCTGTTTTTT.